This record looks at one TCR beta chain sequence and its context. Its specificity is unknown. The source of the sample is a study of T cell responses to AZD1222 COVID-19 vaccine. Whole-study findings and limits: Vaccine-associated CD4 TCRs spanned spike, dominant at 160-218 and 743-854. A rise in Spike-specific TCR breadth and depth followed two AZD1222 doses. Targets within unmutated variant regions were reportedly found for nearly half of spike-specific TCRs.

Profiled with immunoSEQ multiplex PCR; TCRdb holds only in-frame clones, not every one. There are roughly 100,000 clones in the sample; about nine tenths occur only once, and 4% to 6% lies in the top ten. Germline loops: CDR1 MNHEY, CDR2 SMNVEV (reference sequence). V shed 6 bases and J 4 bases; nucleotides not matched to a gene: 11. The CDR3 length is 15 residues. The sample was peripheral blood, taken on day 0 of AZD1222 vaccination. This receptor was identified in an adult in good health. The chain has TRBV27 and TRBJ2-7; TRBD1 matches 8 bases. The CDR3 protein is CASRSRGQGAYEQYF. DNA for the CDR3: TGTGCCAGCAGAAGTCGTGGGCAGGGGGCTTACGAGCAGTACTTC.